This is a list of T cell receptor beta chains from one sample in a study of OX40 agonist ivuxolimab in advanced cancers. Profiled with immunoSEQ multiplex PCR; TCRdb holds only in-frame clones, not every one. The top ten hold 0.82% of the sample, which has about 98,000 clones, approximately 91% seen once. The sequences come from CD4+ or CD8+ T cells sorted from blood, collected in a trial of the OX40 agonist ivuxolimab. These receptors all stem from an adult with an advanced solid tumor such as melanoma, head and neck, liver or kidney cancer. Each CDR3 is given with its conserved first and last residue. A D gene is named only where the DNA matches it firmly. A row's size may be missing; if present it is once, few, many or a size class.

length	D	J	size	V	DNA	CDR3
16	TRBD1	TRBJ1-5	.	TRBV6-1	TGTGCCAGCAGTGCCCGGGACAGGGGAAGCAATCAGCCCCAGCATTTT	CASSARDRGSNQPQHF
11	.	TRBJ2-2	.	TRBV18	TGTGGTAGCGGGAACACCGGGGAGCTGTTTTTT	CGSGNTGELFF
14	.	TRBJ1-2	.	TRBV11-2	TGTGCCAGCAGCTTCAGGGGTAACAACTATGGCTACACCTTC	CASSFRGNNYGYTF
14	.	TRBJ2-3	.	TRBV29-1	TGCAGTTCAGGGGCAGGCGCAAAAACAGATACGCAGTATTTT	CSSGAGAKTDTQYF
15	.	TRBJ1-4	.	TRBV28	TGTGCCAGCGCAGTTATCAGGGCAACTAATGAAAAACTGTTTTTT	CASAVIRATNEKLFF
15	.	TRBJ2-1	.	TRBV2	TGTGCCAGCAACACGGGAAGGGGCTCCTACAATGAGCAGTTCTTC	CASNTGRGSYNEQFF
17	TRBD2	TRBJ2-3	.	TRBV5-1	TGCGCCAGCAGCTTTAATCTACTAGCGGGAGGAGCAGATACGCAGTATTTT	CASSFNLLAGGADTQYF
11	.	TRBJ2-1	.	TRBV28	TGTGCCAGTCTAGAAAGCCATGAGCAGTTCTTC	CASLESHEQFF
14	.	TRBJ1-2	few	TRBV28	TGTGCCAGCAGTGTGGGGGAAAGGCTCTATGGCTACACCTTC	CASSVGERLYGYTF
15	.	TRBJ2-2	.	TRBV27	TGTGCCAGCAGTTACAGTCTAGCGAACACCGGGGAGCTGTTTTTT	CASSYSLANTGELFF
13	.	TRBJ2-7	.	TRBV7-7	TGTGCTAGCAGCTTAAAACAGAGCTACGAGCAGTACTTC	CASSLKQSYEQYF
13	.	TRBJ2-2	.	TRBV28	TGTGCCAGCAGGACAGCAAACACCGGGGAGCTGTTTTTT	CASRTANTGELFF
13	.	TRBJ2-2	.	TRBV2	TGTGCCAGCAGAATAGAGTACACCGGGGAGCTGTTTTTT	CASRIEYTGELFF
15	.	TRBJ2-1	once	TRBV7-2	TGTGCCAGCAGCTTAGCGACAAGCTCCTACAATGAGCAGTTCTTC	CASSLATSSYNEQFF
18	TRBD2	TRBJ2-5	.	TRBV10-3	TGTGCCATCAGTGAGTCGATGGGACTAGCGGGTCGGAGGGAGACCCAGTACTTC	CAISESMGLAGRRETQYF
13	.	TRBJ2-1	.	TRBV28	TGTGCCAGCAAAGAAGAGGGGATAGATGAGCAGTTCTTC	CASKEEGIDEQFF
14	TRBD2	TRBJ2-3	.	TRBV10-3	TGTGCCACCTCGACTAGCGGGTCAGAAGATACGCAGTATTTT	CATSTSGSEDTQYF
16	TRBD1	TRBJ1-6	.	TRBV6-6	TGTGCCAGCAGTTCCTCCGGGACAGGGGGAAATTCACCCCTCCACTTT	CASSSSGTGGNSPLHF
14	TRBD1	TRBJ1-5	.	TRBV28	TGTGCCAGCAGCGGGACAGGGTGGGAACGGGCCCAGCATTTT	CASSGTGWERAQHF
13	TRBD2	TRBJ2-5	.	TRBV27	TGTGCCAGCAACACTGCCGCCCGGGGGGAGCAGTACTTC	CASNTAARGEQYF
15	.	TRBJ1-1	once	TRBV28	TGTGCCAGCAACCAGATACGGGTGGGGAACACTGAAGCTTTCTTT	CASNQIRVGNTEAFF
13	TRBD1	TRBJ1-2	.	TRBV25-1	TGTGCCAGCAGCCCCGGGACAGGAGGCGGCTACACCTTC	CASSPGTGGGYTF
16	TRBD1	TRBJ1-2	.	TRBV9	TGTGCCAGCAGCGTAGCTCCAGGGGGCATCGGCTATGGCTACACCTTC	CASSVAPGGIGYGYTF
12	TRBD1	TRBJ1-2	.	TRBV6-1	TGTGCCAGCAGCCTGGACAGGGCGCGCTACACCTTC	CASSLDRARYTF
14	.	TRBJ1-4	once	TRBV30	TGTGCCTGGAGTTATTACGGCACAGGGGAAAAACTGTTTTTT	CAWSYYGTGEKLFF